This T cell receptor (beta chain) was documented in a study of blood T cell repertoires in COVID-19. Study at large: The United States, Italy and Spain supplied acute and convalescent COVID-19 samples. T cells, B-cell-depleted T cells, or PBMCs supplied cDNA or gDNA.

As processed by the authors: From reference gene primer amplification, estimates of nucleated cell counts were derived. TCRdb's table, derived via immunoSEQ multiplex PCR, lists solely in-frame clones and lacks some. V and J calls and clone size are copied from that table; D and trimming were computed from the DNA. This table holds about 98,000 clones, 86% found once. Trimming cost V 3 bases and J 3 bases, with 9 bases left between them. Germline assignment: CDR1 SGHAT and CDR2 FQNNGV. There are 13 residues in the CDR3. The origin of this receptor is a man aged 50-60 years with acute or convalescent COVID-19. Sequencing was carried out using peripheral blood. V usage is TRBV11-2 and J usage is TRBJ2-7; D ambiguous. The CDR3 DNA sequence: TGTGCCAGCAGCTTGGGCGTGGTCTACGAGCAGTACTTC. Its protein is CASSLGVVYEQYF.